This T cell receptor beta chain was identified during a study of cytomegalovirus exposure and HLA in healthy donors. The study's findings and limits: TRBV6-2, TRBV6-3 and other indistinguishable V segments were excluded. In a later analysis, TCR beta V- and J-gene trimming showed a link to a missense DCLRE1C variant.

A multiplex PCR was run with 60 Vbeta primers and 13 Jbeta primers. The table came from immunoSEQ multiplex PCR; TCRdb's copy has only in-frame clones and leaves some out. The sample carries around 220,000 clones, roughly 80% recorded once. On this clone: As yet, its antigen is unknown.

The V gene's germline CDR1 is MNHEY and CDR2 SVGAGI. Trimming removed 4 bases from V and 3 bases from J; junction bases left unmatched: 7. This CDR3 region has 15 residues. The chain has TRBV6-5 and TRBJ2-3, with TRBD1 identical over 7 bases. The sequence came from a middle-aged man in good health and CMV-seronegative. Sequencing was done on a sample of PBMCs. CDR3 sequence (DNA): TGTGCCAGCAGTTGGACAGGAATTCGGACAGATACGCAGTATTTT. Encoded protein: CASSWTGIRTDTQYF.